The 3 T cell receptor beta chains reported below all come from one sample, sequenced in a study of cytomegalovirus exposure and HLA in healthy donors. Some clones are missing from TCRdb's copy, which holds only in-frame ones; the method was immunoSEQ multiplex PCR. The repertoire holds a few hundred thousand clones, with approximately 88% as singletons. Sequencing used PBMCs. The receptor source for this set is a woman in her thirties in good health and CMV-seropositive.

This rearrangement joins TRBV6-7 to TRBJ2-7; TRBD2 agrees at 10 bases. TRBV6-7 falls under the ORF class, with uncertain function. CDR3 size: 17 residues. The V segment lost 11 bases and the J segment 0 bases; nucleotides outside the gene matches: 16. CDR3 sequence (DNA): TGTGCCCCCGACCCTATAGCGGGAGGCCAGAGCTCCTACGAGCAGTACTTC. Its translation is CAPDPIAGGQSSYEQYF.

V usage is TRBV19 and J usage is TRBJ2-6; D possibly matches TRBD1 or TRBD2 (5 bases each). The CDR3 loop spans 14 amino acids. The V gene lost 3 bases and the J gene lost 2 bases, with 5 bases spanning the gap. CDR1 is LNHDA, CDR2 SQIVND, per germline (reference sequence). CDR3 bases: TGTGCCAGTAGTATGGGGGCTGGGGCCAACGTCCTGACTTTC. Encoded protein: CASSMGAGANVLTF.

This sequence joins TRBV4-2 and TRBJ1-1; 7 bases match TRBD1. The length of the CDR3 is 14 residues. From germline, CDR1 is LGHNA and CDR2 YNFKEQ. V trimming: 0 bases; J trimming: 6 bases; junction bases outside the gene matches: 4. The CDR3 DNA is TGTGCCAGCAGCCAAGAGGGACAGATCGCTGAAGCTTTCTTT. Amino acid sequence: CASSQEGQIAEAFF.